One sample yielded the 23 T cell receptor beta chains listed below, sequenced in a study of shared clonotypes between healthy human individuals. Libraries were prepared by immunoSEQ multiplex PCR; TCRdb keeps only in-frame clonotypes and omits some of them. The sample consists of roughly 2 million clones, 85% to 95% of them appearing once. Sample: naive CD4+ T cells sorted from blood. Subset in this sample: CD45RA+ positively selected. These TCRs come from a man aged 18 to 30 in good health.

This rearrangement joins TRBV18 to TRBJ1-3, with unresolved D. CDR3 length equals 14 residues. Trimming removed 1 base from V and 9 bases from J, with 13 bases in between. Germline assignment: CDR1 KGHSH and CDR2 LQKENI. The CDR3 DNA reads TGTGCCAGCTCACCACAGGAACGAGTCGGCACCATATATTTT. Its protein is CASSPQERVGTIYF.

The V gene is TRBV25-1, the J gene TRBJ1-4; D remains unclear. V was pared by 1 base and J by 0 bases, with 3 bases between. The CDR3 is 14 residues long. Germline CDR1 and CDR2: MGHDK and SYGVNS. The CDR3 DNA reads as TGTGCCAGCAGTGAATGGGCAACTAATGAAAAACTGTTTTTT. It encodes CASSEWATNEKLFF. The entire variable domain, with the rest obtained from reference TRBV25-1 and TRBJ1-4, is as follows: EADIYQTPRYLVIGTGKKITLECSQTMGHDKMYWYQQDPGMELHLIHYSYGVNSTEKGDLSSESTVSRIRTEHFPLTLESARPSHTSQYLCASSEWATNEKLFFGSGTQLSVL.

Of note for this clone: This same CDR3 is encoded by further DNA sequences in the sample. The CDR3 sequence is CASSSRGSGNTIYF. The CDR3 region has the DNA TGTGCCAGCAGTTCCAGGGGCTCTGGAAACACCATATATTTT. The chain couples TRBV28 to TRBJ1-3, with TRBD1 as a possible D gene (6 bases). Germline CDR1 reads MDHEN; CDR2 reads SYDVKM. Trimming shortened V by 4 bases and J by 0 bases, and 7 bases separated the two germline ends. This CDR3 is 14 amino acids long.

The chain has TRBV2 and TRBJ2-7; D is perhaps TRBD2 (5 bases). The DNA end lines up better with TRBJ2-1; the J call may be wrong. Germline CDR1 SNHLY, CDR2 FYNNEI. This CDR3 contains 13 residues. The CDR3 protein is CASSLGKRNEQFF. The CDR3 nucleotides read TGTGCCAGCTCCTTGGGTAAGCGGAATGAGCAGTTCTTC.

V and J are TRBV2 and TRBJ1-5; weak D call: TRBD1 (5 bases). The ends were cut back, 4 bases at V and 3 bases at J, with 13 bases in the middle. Germline CDR1 and CDR2: SNHLY and FYNNEI. This CDR3 comprises 15 residues. The CDR3 DNA reads as TGTGCCAGCAGTGTGGGGCAGGGTCTCAATCAGCCCCAGCATTTT. The encoded protein is CASSVGQGLNQPQHF.

This sequence joins TRBV2 and TRBJ2-7, with TRBD1 as a possible D gene (5 bases). V lost 4 bases and J lost 4, with 11 bases in between. The CDR3 is 13 residues long. Germline values: CDR1 SNHLY, CDR2 FYNNEI. The CDR3 DNA is TGTGCCAGCAGTGCAGCCAGGGTTTACGAGCAGTACTTC. It specifies CASSAARVYEQYF.

This chain joins TRBV7-6 and TRBJ1-5, with 7 bases lining up with TRBD1. CDR1 and CDR2 from the germline V gene are SGHVS and FNYEAQ. The CDR3 totals 15 residues. V trimming: 0 bases; J trimming: 2 bases; junction bases outside the gene matches: 1. The CDR3: CASSLAGGGNQPQHF. CDR3 bases: TGTGCCAGCAGCTTAGCAGGGGGCGGCAATCAGCCCCAGCATTTT. The full variable domain, its missing parts supplied by reference TRBV7-6 and TRBJ1-5, is GAGVSQSPRYKVTKRGQDVALRCDPISGHVSLYWYRQALGQGPEFLTYFNYEAQQDKSGLPNDRFSAERPEGSISTLTIQRTEQRDSAMYRCASSLAGGGNQPQHFGDGTRLSIL.

The table lists this clone with a count of one. The chain uses TRBV5-8 and TRBJ2-6; no firm D call. V gave up 2 bases and J gave up 0 bases, with 9 bases separating them. This CDR3 spans 16 amino acids. The germline gives CDR1 SGHTS, CDR2 YDEGEE. The CDR3 spells CASSFVWTSGANVLTF. The CDR3 nucleotides are TGTGCCAGCAGCTTCGTGTGGACCTCTGGGGCCAACGTCCTGACTTTC.

The rearrangement joins TRBV10-2 to TRBJ1-2, with D perhaps matching TRBD1 (6 bases). V was trimmed by 5 bases and J by 4 bases, leaving 23 bases between them. The CDR3 runs 17 residues. Per the germline V gene, CDR1 is WSHSY and CDR2 is SAAADI. The CDR3 bases are TGCGCCAGCAGTAAACAGGGTGTAGGTAACCCTGGCTATGGCTACACCTTC. Translation gives CASSKQGVGNPGYGYTF.

This chain joins TRBV9 and TRBJ2-3; D is unresolved. Germline V gives CDR1 SGDLS, CDR2 YYNGEE. V was shortened by 4 bases and J by 4 bases, with 22 bases between the two germline ends. This CDR3 contains 17 residues. CDR3 sequence: CASSTPWPGWEADTQYF. For the CDR3, the DNA is TGTGCCAGCAGCACGCCGTGGCCGGGCTGGGAAGCAGATACGCAGTATTTT.

Written as DNA, the CDR3 is TGTGCCAGCAGGTCCGGGACAGAGAACACTGAAGCTTTCTTT. This encodes CASRSGTENTEAFF. The chain has TRBV6-6 and TRBJ1-1; TRBD1 matches 7 bases. The CDR3 is 14 residues long. The junction had 5 bases not matched to a gene; V was cut back by 6 bases and J by 1 base. CDR1 is MNHNY, CDR2 SVGAGI, per germline (reference sequence).

The genes are TRBV29-1 and TRBJ1-4; D might be TRBD1 (5 bases). Trimming took 7 bases from V and 6 from J, leaving 15 bases between them. Germline loops: CDR1 SQVTM, CDR2 ANQGSEA. CDR3 length: 13 amino acids. CDR3 coding DNA: TGCAGCGCGGGACCCCAGAGAGATGAAAAACTGTTTTTT. This codes for CSAGPQRDEKLFF.

V and J are TRBV19 and TRBJ2-7, with TRBD1 as a possible D gene (6 bases). The ends were cut back, 3 bases at V and 6 bases at J, with 12 bases in the middle. This CDR3 is built from 13 residues. Germline values: CDR1 LNHDA, CDR2 SQIVND (reference sequence). The CDR3 loop reads CASSMQGNGEQYF. Here the CDR3 DNA reads TGTGCCAGTAGTATGCAGGGGAATGGCGAGCAGTACTTC. The variable domain in full, with the rest retrieved from reference TRBV19 and TRBJ2-7, is DGGITQSPKYLFRKEGQNVTLSCEQNLNHDAMYWYRQDPGQGLRLIYYSQIVNDFQKGDIAEGYSVSREKKESFPLTVTSAQKNPTAFYLCASSMQGNGEQYFGPGTRLTVT.

CDR3 DNA sequence: TGCGCCAGCAGCTTGCACAGGGGAAACACCATATATTTT. Its protein is CASSLHRGNTIYF. J is TRBJ1-3 and V is TRBV5-1; a possible D gene is TRBD1 (5 bases). In germline, CDR1 is SGHRS, CDR2 YFSETQ. The CDR3 contains 13 residues. Trimming removed 1 base at V and 4 bases at J, with 6 bases between.

This clone was seen a handful of times. This rearrangement joins TRBV11-1 to TRBJ1-1; D is undetermined. Germline CDR1 SGHAT, CDR2 FQDESV (reference sequence). Trimming stripped 4 bases from V and 3 bases from J, with 3 bases between. The CDR3 is 11 amino acids. CDR3 sequence reads: CASSWDTEAFF. CDR3 DNA: TGTGCCAGCAGCTGGGACACTGAAGCTTTCTTT.

The V gene is TRBV5-4, the J gene TRBJ1-2; possibly TRBD1 for D (5 bases). The CDR3 runs 14 residues. Between the trimmed V and J ends, which lost 1 base and 5 bases, there was a span of 12 bases. CDR1 SGHNT and CDR2 YYREEE come from the germline V gene (reference sequence). The CDR3 DNA reads as TGTGCCAGCAGCTTGCGGGGGACTTCTTATGGCTACACCTTC. Protein sequence: CASSLRGTSYGYTF.

The genes are TRBV19 and TRBJ2-2, with 9 positions matching TRBD2. The CDR3 covers 15 residues. The germline V gene encodes CDR1 LNHDA and CDR2 SQIVND (reference sequence). J lost 4 bases, V lost 5 bases, and 5 bases had no gene match. The DNA for the CDR3 is TGTGCCAGTAGTGCGGGACTAGCATTCACCGGGGAGCTGTTTTTT. Translated: CASSAGLAFTGELFF.

The rearrangement uses TRBV29-1 and TRBJ2-1; tentatively, D is TRBD2 (6 bases). The germline V gene has CDR1 SQVTM and CDR2 ANQGSEA. The CDR3 sequence is 14 residues long. Trimming stripped 7 bases from V and 5 bases from J, with 18 bases between. The CDR3 sequence: CSGGWASVNNEQFF. In DNA form, the CDR3 reads TGCAGCGGCGGTTGGGCTAGCGTGAACAATGAGCAGTTCTTC.

The chain is built from TRBV10-3 and TRBJ2-3, with D possibly called TRBD1 or TRBD2 (5 bases each). The V gene's germline CDR1 is ENHRY and CDR2 SYGVKD. With 7 bases removed from V and 4 bases from J, the gap between germline ends came to 21 bases. This CDR3 comprises 16 residues. CDR3 sequence: CAITNAQGLGPDTQYF. For the CDR3, the DNA is TGTGCCATCACTAATGCCCAAGGACTGGGGCCAGATACGCAGTATTTT.

V usage is TRBV7-9 and J usage is TRBJ1-6, with 7 positions matching TRBD1. The CDR3 has 14 residues. Germline CDR1 reads SEHNR; CDR2 reads FQNEAQ (reference sequence). The ends lost 10 bases at V and 7 bases at J; junction bases unmatched: 10. DNA of the CDR3: TGTGCCACCTACCGGCAGGGGGAGAATTCACCCCTCCACTTT. It specifies CATYRQGENSPLHF.

The chain links TRBV18 to TRBJ1-3; the D is unclear. V was trimmed by 1 base and J by 4 bases, leaving 8 bases between them. The CDR3 sequence is 14 residues long. Germline V gene lookup returns CDR1 KGHSH and CDR2 LQKENI. CDR3: CASSPRGDGNTIYF. The DNA of the CDR3 is TGTGCCAGCTCACCACGGGGAGACGGAAACACCATATATTTT.

V gene TRBV7-2 combines with J gene TRBJ2-3, with D perhaps TRBD2 (5 bases). The germline V gene has CDR1 SGHTA and CDR2 FQGNSA. The CDR3 is 13 residues long. The V end lost 5 bases, the J end lost 8 bases, and 14 bases lay between the germline ends. CDR3 sequence (DNA): TGTGCCAGCAGCCCCTACAGTGGGAGTACGCAGTATTTT. It codes for CASSPYSGSTQYF.

The CDR3 DNA reads TGTGCCAGCAGCTCAAACTTTACCGGGCCTCAGAATCAGCCCCAGCATTTT. Amino acids: CASSSNFTGPQNQPQHF. This chain joins TRBV7-9 and TRBJ1-5; no reliable D call. Germline CDR1 reads SEHNR; CDR2 reads FQNEAQ (reference sequence). The ends were cut back, 4 bases at V and 4 bases at J, with 20 bases in the middle. This CDR3 contains 17 residues. The whole variable domain, remainder taken from reference TRBV7-9 and TRBJ1-5, is DTGVSQNPRHKITKRGQNVTFRCDPISEHNRLYWYRQTLGQGPEFLTYFQNEAQLEKSRLLSDRFSAERPKGSFSTLEIQRTEQGDSAMYLCASSSNFTGPQNQPQHFGDGTRLSIL.